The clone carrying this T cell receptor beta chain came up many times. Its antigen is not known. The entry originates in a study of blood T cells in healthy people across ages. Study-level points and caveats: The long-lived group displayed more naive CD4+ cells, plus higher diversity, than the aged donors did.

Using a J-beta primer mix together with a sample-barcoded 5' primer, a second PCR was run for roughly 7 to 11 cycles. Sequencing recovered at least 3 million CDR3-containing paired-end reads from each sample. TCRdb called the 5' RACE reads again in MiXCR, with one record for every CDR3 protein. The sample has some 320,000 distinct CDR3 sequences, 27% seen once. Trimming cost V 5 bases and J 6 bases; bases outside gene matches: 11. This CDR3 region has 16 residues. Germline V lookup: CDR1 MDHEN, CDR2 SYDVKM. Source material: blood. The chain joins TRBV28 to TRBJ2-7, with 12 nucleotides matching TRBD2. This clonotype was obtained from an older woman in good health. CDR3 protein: CASSNPSTSGSSEQYF. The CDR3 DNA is TGTGCCAGCAGTAACCCCTCGACTAGCGGGAGCAGCGAGCAGTACTTC.